The 25 T cell receptor beta chains presented below share a single source sample, sequenced in a study of blood T cell repertoires in COVID-19. This table comes from immunoSEQ multiplex PCR, and its TCRdb copy is limited to in-frame clones, with some not included. The data contain over 30,000 clones, about nine tenths of them seen just once; the ten biggest clones take up roughly 26%. The source material was peripheral blood. These receptors all come from a woman older than 75 with active or convalescent COVID-19.

The chain employs TRBV6-5 and TRBJ1-2, with D perhaps matching TRBD1 (5 bases). Trimming shortened V by 4 bases and J by 8 bases, and 14 bases separated the two germline ends. Germline CDR1 is MNHEY and CDR2 is SVGAGI. The CDR3 loop spans 13 amino acids. Here the CDR3 DNA reads TGTGCCAGCAGTTTAACAGGAGATTTCGGCTACACCTTC. This gives the protein CASSLTGDFGYTF.

This chain joins TRBV7-9 and TRBJ2-2; TRBD1 aligns across 8 bases. After removal of 3 bases from V and 7 bases from J, the junction contained 16 bases not matched to a gene. Germline V CDR1 and CDR2: SEHNR, FQNEAQ (reference sequence). This CDR3 has 18 amino acids. CDR3 region: CASSFKPPGTGRNGELFF. The CDR3 nucleotides are TGTGCCAGCAGCTTTAAGCCCCCCGGGACAGGTAGGAACGGGGAGCTGTTTTTT.

V gene TRBV5-4 combines with J gene TRBJ1-5; TRBD1 aligns across 9 bases. The CDR3 spans 15 residues. Germline V gene lookup returns CDR1 SGHNT and CDR2 YYREEE (reference sequence). V shed 0 bases and J 4 bases; nucleotides not matched to a gene: 2. In nucleotides, the CDR3 is TGTGCCAGCAGCTTGGGGGGACAGGGAAATCAGCCCCAGCATTTT. Translation gives CASSLGGQGNQPQHF.

The rearrangement joins TRBV11-2 to TRBJ1-2, with a tentative D call TRBD1 (5 bases). With 1 base removed from V and 2 bases from J, the gap between germline ends came to 8 bases. There are 14 residues in the CDR3. Germline lookup yields CDR1 SGHAT and CDR2 FQNNGV. CDR3: CASSLGAGNYGYTF. CDR3 DNA sequence: TGTGCCAGCAGCTTAGGGGCAGGGAACTATGGCTACACCTTC.

This clone was seen a few times. V usage is TRBV6-1 and J usage is TRBJ2-1, with TRBD2 matching over 8 bases. Trimming took 3 bases from V and 4 from J; bases not matched to a gene: 5. The CDR3 runs to 15 residues. Germline V gives CDR1 MNHNS, CDR2 SASEGT. CDR3 region: CASSDRGGAYNEQFF. Here the CDR3 DNA reads TGTGCCAGCAGTGATCGGGGGGGCGCATACAATGAGCAGTTCTTC.

This chain links TRBV5-1 with TRBJ2-5; TRBD2 aligns across 11 bases. The junction had 8 bases not matched to a gene; V was cut back by 0 bases and J by 4 bases. The CDR3 is made up of 17 amino acids. Germline CDR1 SGHRS, CDR2 YFSETQ. Here the CDR3 DNA reads TGCGCCAGCAGCTTGGGAAGTAGCGGGGGGGCCCGAGAGACCCAGTACTTC. It encodes CASSLGSSGGARETQYF.

V gene TRBV5-6 combines with J gene TRBJ2-3, with D hard to call. Germline V gives CDR1 SGHDT, CDR2 YYEEEE. This CDR3 has 16 amino acids. The V end was cut by 3 bases, the J end by 2 bases, with 16 bases between. DNA of the CDR3: TGTGCCAGCAGCTGGCCCAGGTCCGTTGCCACAGATACGCAGTATTTT. It encodes CASSWPRSVATDTQYF. Full variable domain (outside the CDR3, taken from reference TRBV5-6 and TRBJ2-3): DAGVTQSPTHLIKTRGQQVTLRCSPKSGHDTVSWYQQALGQGPQFIFQYYEEEERQRGNFPDRFSGHQFPNYSSELNVNALLLGDSALYLCASSWPRSVATDTQYFGPGTRLTVL.

The chain links TRBV10-1 to TRBJ2-3, with D perhaps TRBD1 (7 bases). The CDR3 contains 16 residues. Germline V gene sequence: CDR1 WNHNN, CDR2 SYGVQD (reference sequence). V dropped 5 bases and J dropped 4 bases, with 19 bases sitting between them. The DNA of the CDR3 is TGCGCCAGCAGTAACCCGACAGGGAGGTTCGCAGATACGCAGTATTTT. Translated: CASSNPTGRFADTQYF.

The rearrangement joins TRBV5-6 to TRBJ1-3; D remains ambiguous. Germline V lookup: CDR1 SGHDT, CDR2 YYEEEE. Deletions cut 0 bases from V and 8 bases from J, with 12 bases between. This CDR3 contains 14 residues. Written as DNA, the CDR3 is TGTGCCAGCAGCTTGGCCGGGCGGGAGGACACCATATATTTT. Its translation is CASSLAGREDTIYF.

This rearrangement joins TRBV7-3 to TRBJ2-1, with D perhaps matching TRBD2 (6 bases). CDR3 length: 16 residues. Germline lookup yields CDR1 SGHTA and CDR2 FQGTGA. The V end lost 5 bases, the J end lost 8 bases, and 22 bases lay between the germline ends. This CDR3 is CASSKAGTGSRDEQFF. The CDR3 region has the DNA TGTGCCAGCAGCAAAGCTGGGACTGGGAGTCGCGATGAGCAGTTCTTC.

The V and J genes are TRBV5-1 and TRBJ1-4; D ambiguous. This CDR3 spans 14 amino acids. The germline V gene has CDR1 SGHRS and CDR2 YFSETQ. V was pared by 2 bases and J by 5 bases, with 10 bases between. The CDR3 loop is CASSLAPQNEKLFF. The CDR3 DNA follows: TGCGCCAGCAGCTTAGCGCCTCAGAATGAAAAACTGTTTTTT.

V usage is TRBV15 and J usage is TRBJ1-5; D is ambiguous. V was trimmed by 1 base and J by 0 bases, leaving 4 bases between them. This CDR3 region has 14 residues. Germline CDR1 reads LNHNV; CDR2 reads YYDKDF (reference sequence). DNA for the CDR3: TGTGCCACCAGCAGAGGAGATAGCAATCAGCCCCAGCATTTT. The encoded protein is CATSRGDSNQPQHF. The full variable domain, in which reference TRBV15 and TRBJ1-5 provide the parts outside the CDR3, is DAMVIQNPRYQVTQFGKPVTLSCSQTLNHNVMYWYQQKSSQAPKLLFHYYDKDFNNEADTPDNFQSRRPNTSFCFLDIRSPGLGDTAMYLCATSRGDSNQPQHFGDGTRLSIL.

In DNA, the CDR3 is TGTGCCAGCACCCCCCTGGGGGGGGGCTTTGAGCAGTTCTTC. It yields the protein CASTPLGGGFEQFF. The chain recombines TRBV27 with TRBJ2-1; possible D gene TRBD2, 7 bases. This CDR3 has 14 amino acids. V was clipped by 7 bases and J by 9 bases, with 19 bases between them. Germline-derived CDR1 and CDR2 are MNHEY and SMNVEV (reference sequence).

The rearrangement uses TRBV20-1 and TRBJ1-6, with 8 bases fitting TRBD1. V was pared by 3 bases and J by 0 bases, with 4 bases of the junction left unmatched. Germline V CDR1 and CDR2: DFQATT, SNEGSKA (reference sequence). This CDR3 has 16 amino acids. This CDR3 is CSASRQGSSYNSPLHF. Written as DNA, the CDR3 is TGCAGTGCTAGTAGACAGGGGAGCTCCTATAATTCACCCCTCCACTTT.

This chain links TRBV5-6 with TRBJ1-4; a possible D gene is TRBD1 (6 bases). The germline V gene has CDR1 SGHDT and CDR2 YYEEEE. V lost 4 bases to trimming and J lost 10 bases, with 17 bases between them. The CDR3 totals 14 residues. The CDR3 reads CASSVDRSLIKLFF. In DNA, the CDR3 is TGTGCCAGCAGCGTCGACAGGAGCTTAATAAAACTGTTTTTT.

V gene TRBV19 combines with J gene TRBJ1-4; a possible D gene is TRBD1 (6 bases). CDR3 length: 16 residues. V was clipped by 3 bases and J by 5 bases, with 16 bases between them. The V gene's germline CDR1 is LNHDA and CDR2 SQIVND (reference sequence). CDR3 in DNA: TGTGCCAGTAGTATCTTGAGACAGGAACTCAATGAAAAACTGTTTTTT. Its translation is CASSILRQELNEKLFF.

CDR3 residues: CASSDPFTTANRGYTF. CDR3 coding DNA: TGTGCCAGCAGTGACCCCTTTACGACAGCCAACAGGGGCTACACCTTC. This chain links TRBV28 with TRBJ1-2; maybe TRBD1 (5 bases). CDR1 and CDR2 from the germline V gene are MDHEN and SYDVKM. V lost 5 bases and J lost 8, with 24 bases in between. The CDR3 covers 16 residues.

The chain employs TRBV27 and TRBJ1-5; tentatively, D is TRBD1 (6 bases). The CDR3 length is 18 residues. V gave up 2 bases and J gave up 0 bases, with 17 bases separating them. The germline gives CDR1 MNHEY, CDR2 SMNVEV (reference sequence). CDR3 sequence (DNA): TGTGCCAGCAGTTTAAGGGGGGGACTCAGGAATAGCAATCAGCCCCAGCATTTT. It specifies CASSLRGGLRNSNQPQHF.

CDR3 sequence reads: CSVALRLAAHEQYF. The DNA of the CDR3 is TGCAGCGTCGCCTTGAGACTAGCGGCCCACGAGCAGTACTTC. The chain is built from TRBV29-1 and TRBJ2-7; 9 bases align to TRBD2. With 6 bases clipped from V and 5 bases from J, the junction kept 11 bases outside the gene matches. CDR3 length: 14 residues. In germline, CDR1 is SQVTM, CDR2 ANQGSEA.

The J gene is TRBJ2-2, the V gene TRBV5-1; 8 nucleotides match TRBD1. Trimming at V came to 4 bases and at J to 2 bases, leaving 7 bases not matched to a gene. The CDR3 sequence is 16 residues long. Germline-derived CDR1 and CDR2 are SGHRS and YFSETQ. CDR3 sequence reads: CASSRRDRLNTGELFF. Here the CDR3 DNA reads TGCGCCAGCAGCCGCCGGGACAGGCTCAACACCGGGGAGCTGTTTTTT.

This chain links TRBV9 with TRBJ2-3; tentatively, D is TRBD2 (6 bases). Trimming cost V 0 bases and J 1 base, with 21 bases left between them. The CDR3 loop spans 19 amino acids. The V gene's germline CDR1 is SGDLS and CDR2 YYNGEE. CDR3 sequence (DNA): TGTGCCAGCAGCGTAGATTCGGGGAGGCGGGCGGAGCGCACAGATACGCAGTATTTT. Translated: CASSVDSGRRAERTDTQYF.

The V gene is TRBV5-1, the J gene TRBJ2-2, with a weak D call TRBD1 (6 bases). CDR3 size: 15 residues. Trimming took 4 bases from V and 2 from J, leaving 12 bases between them. CDR1 and CDR2 from the germline V gene are SGHRS and YFSETQ. CDR3 loop: CASSLGTLNTGELFF. CDR3 coding DNA: TGCGCCAGCAGCCTCGGGACACTTAACACCGGGGAGCTGTTTTTT.

Remarks on this clone: The junction does not match germline at one end; this may be a read error. The CDR3 loop reads CASSASGQHNEQLF. CDR3 nucleotides: TGTGCCAGCAGTGCCTCGGGACAGCACAATGAGCAGCTCTTC. The rearrangement links TRBV6-4 to TRBJ2-1, with 7 bases that match TRBD1. Germline values: CDR1 MRHNA, CDR2 SNTAGT. The CDR3 length is 14 residues.

The chain couples TRBV5-1 to TRBJ2-3; the match to TRBD2 covers 9 bases. Trimming cost V 0 bases and J 8 bases; bases outside gene matches: 10. The CDR3 runs to 16 residues. Germline CDR1 is SGHRS and CDR2 is YFSETQ. CDR3 coding DNA: TGCGCCAGCAGCTTGGGAGGCCTAGCGGGGATGGGTACGCAGTATTTT. Translation: CASSLGGLAGMGTQYF.

V usage is TRBV9 and J usage is TRBJ2-1, with 10 bases identical to TRBD2. Trimming removed 0 bases from V and 4 bases from J; junction bases left unmatched: 7. The CDR3 sequence is 17 residues long. CDR1 is SGDLS, CDR2 YYNGEE, per germline. This chain's CDR3 is CASSVVASGGLYNEQFF. CDR3 DNA sequence: TGTGCCAGCAGCGTAGTAGCTAGCGGGGGACTTTACAATGAGCAGTTCTTC.